The text below deals with one T cell receptor (beta chain). Trimming pared 5 bases from V and 4 bases from J, leaving 11 bases between. Germline V gene data show CDR1 as SGHAT and CDR2 as FQNNGV. This CDR3 has 13 residues. How the authors handled the data: Scientists estimated how many nucleated cells there were by amplifying reference gene primers. Only in-frame clones appear in the TCRdb table, and some are missing; sequencing was by immunoSEQ multiplex PCR. Clone size and the V and J calls come from that table; the DNA yielded D and trimming. The sample shows 150,000 to 200,000 clones, 89% of them seen only once. The sample is drawn from a study of blood T cell repertoires in COVID-19. Study as a whole: COVID-19 samples from acute and convalescent phases originated in the United States, Italy and Spain.

Sequencing was performed on peripheral blood. The TCR sequence derives from a man younger than 35 who had recovered from COVID-19. The chain carries TRBV11-2 and TRBJ1-2; the D is unclear. CDR3 region: CASSPDLVYGYTF. In DNA form, the CDR3 reads TGTGCCAGCAGCCCGGACTTAGTCTATGGCTACACCTTC. The variable domain in full, with the rest retrieved from reference TRBV11-2 and TRBJ1-2, is EAGVAQSPRYKIIEKRQSVAFWCNPISGHATLYWYQQILGQGPKLLIQFQNNGVVDDSQLPKDRFSAERLKGVDSTLKIQPAKLEDSAVYLCASSPDLVYGYTFGSGTRLTVV.